The TCR beta chain under discussion was sequenced for a study of Ad26.COV2.S vaccination and SARS-CoV-2 variants. Study overall: Intramuscularly, Ad26.COV2.S was given either once or twice, 56 days apart. The study's findings and limits: Vaccine recipients had higher spike-specific TCR breadth than placebo recipients.

The sample holds a few counts of this clone. Its specificity is not known. Profiled with immunoSEQ multiplex PCR; TCRdb holds only in-frame clones, not every one. The sample contains over 450,000 clones, 89% of which appear only once. Trimming removed 4 bases at V and 4 bases at J, with 17 bases between. CDR1 SGHTA and CDR2 FQGNSA come from the germline V gene. The CDR3 has 15 amino acids. Regarding treatment: about 20 received Ad26.COV2.S at low or high dose, single or two shots; roughly five received placebo; per-sample allocation not given. Day 63 after the first injection of vaccine or placebo was the sampling time.

The rearrangement joins TRBV7-2 to TRBJ2-7; D tentatively reads TRBD1 or TRBD2 (6 bases each). Sequenced material: peripheral blood, taken in a trial of Ad26.COV2.S vaccine versus placebo. The origin of this receptor is a person aged 18-60 years who received the Ad26.COV2.S COVID-19 vaccine or a placebo. CDR3: CASSSGAVWRYEQYF. Here the CDR3 DNA reads TGTGCCAGCAGCTCGGGGGCAGTGTGGAGGTACGAGCAGTACTTC.